One and the same sample provided the 29 T cell receptor beta chains below, sequenced in a study of Tregs in tolerant kidney transplant recipients. Recipients received nonmyeloablative bone marrow transplants from related graft donors, with transient mixed chimerism. Clones were read by immunoSEQ multiplex PCR, and TCRdb kept only the in-frame ones, dropping some. The sample yields about 81,000 clones, roughly 90% seen once. Here the sequenced sample was CD4+ T cells from blood (PBMCs), taken 24 months after the transplant. The receptors come from a human patient who received a combined kidney and bone marrow transplant. Some T cells may have come from the graft donor.

The chain links TRBV30 to TRBJ2-3; 11 bases align to TRBD1. Looked up from germline, CDR1 is GTSNPN and CDR2 is SVGIG (reference sequence). This CDR3 has 14 amino acids. The junction had 3 bases not matched to a gene; V was cut back by 1 base and J by 6 bases. The CDR3 reads CAWSADRGHDTQYF. CDR3 nucleotide sequence: TGTGCCTGGAGTGCGGACAGGGGGCACGATACGCAGTATTTT.

A few counts support this clone. J is TRBJ1-3 and V is TRBV27; 10 bases match TRBD1. V gave up 5 bases and J gave up 10 bases; unmatched junction bases: 8. Germline V CDR1 and CDR2: MNHEY, SMNVEV (reference sequence). The CDR3 spans 14 residues. The CDR3 sequence: CASSRVDRGETIYF. The CDR3 DNA reads TGTGCCAGCAGTCGCGTGGACAGGGGGGAAACCATATATTTT.

The chain uses TRBV5-4 and TRBJ2-7, with 11 nucleotides matching TRBD2. With 0 bases clipped from V and 0 bases from J, the junction kept 2 bases outside the gene matches. Germline V gene data show CDR1 as SGHNT and CDR2 as YYREEE (reference sequence). The CDR3 length is 16 residues. CDR3: CASSLGLAGSSYEQYF. CDR3 sequence (DNA): TGTGCCAGCAGCTTGGGACTAGCGGGGAGCTCCTACGAGCAGTACTTC.

This sequence joins TRBV7-3 and TRBJ2-7, with unresolved D. CDR1 and CDR2 (germline): SGHTA, FQGTGA. CDR3 length equals 13 residues. The V gene lost 0 bases and the J gene lost 5 bases, with 8 bases spanning the gap. CDR3 nucleotides: TGTGCCAGCAGCTTAACCCCTACCCACGAGCAGTACTTC. As protein: CASSLTPTHEQYF.

The chain carries TRBV6-1 and TRBJ2-7; D may be TRBD2 (6 bases). Per the germline V gene, CDR1 is MNHNS and CDR2 is SASEGT. The CDR3 loop spans 14 amino acids. V dropped 7 bases and J dropped 1 base, with 14 bases sitting between them. The CDR3 DNA reads as TGTGCCAGCACTTGGAGCGGGTGGTCCTACGAGCAGTACTTC. Translating gives CASTWSGWSYEQYF.

The rearrangement joins TRBV19 to TRBJ1-1; D possibly corresponds to TRBD1 (5 bases). CDR1 and CDR2 from the germline V gene are LNHDA and SQIVND (reference sequence). There are 13 residues in the CDR3. Trimming stripped 7 bases from V and 5 bases from J, with 14 bases between. The CDR3 region has the DNA TGTGCCAGTACCCCTGGGGGGAGTACTGAAGCTTTCTTT. Translated, it gives CASTPGGSTEAFF.

The chain combines TRBV10-3 with TRBJ2-1; TRBD2 aligns across 8 bases. The CDR3 has 16 residues. V gave up 2 bases and J gave up 4 bases; unmatched junction bases: 7. Germline CDR1 reads ENHRY; CDR2 reads SYGVKD. CDR3 residues: CAISEIIAGRYNEQFF. The CDR3 DNA follows: TGTGCCATCAGTGAGATCATAGCGGGGAGGTACAATGAGCAGTTCTTC.

The chain employs TRBV12-5 and TRBJ2-2, with 9 bases matching TRBD2. Germline V gene sequence: CDR1 LGHNT, CDR2 FRNRAP. This CDR3 contains 20 residues. With V trimmed by 3 bases and J by 4 bases, 18 bases remained unmatched. CDR3 loop: CASGFSRGLAGSSGTGELFF. The DNA of the CDR3 is TGTGCTAGTGGTTTTAGTCGTGGGCTAGCGGGATCCTCAGGCACCGGGGAGCTGTTTTTT.

The rearrangement uses TRBV5-4 and TRBJ1-2; TRBD1 is a possible D gene (6 bases). CDR1 is SGHNT and CDR2 is YYREEE in the germline V gene (reference sequence). V was clipped by 2 bases and J by 6 bases, with 11 bases between them. The CDR3 runs to 13 residues. The CDR3 loop is CASSFEAGDGYTF. The DNA of the CDR3 is TGTGCCAGCAGCTTTGAGGCAGGGGATGGCTACACCTTC. Supplemented by reference TRBV5-4 and TRBJ1-2, the full variable domain reads ETGVTQSPTHLIKTRGQQVTLRCSSQSGHNTVSWYQQALGQGPQFIFQYYREEENGRGNFPPRFSGLQFPNYSSELNVNALELDDSALYLCASSFEAGDGYTFGSGTRLTVV.

This chain links TRBV10-3 with TRBJ2-7, with D possibly being TRBD1 (6 bases). The V end lost 7 bases, the J end lost 2 bases, and 18 bases lay between the germline ends. The germline V gene has CDR1 ENHRY and CDR2 SYGVKD. The CDR3 totals 15 residues. The CDR3 nucleotides read TGTGCCATCACCCCGAGCAGGGGCAGGACCTACGAGCAGTACTTC. It specifies CAITPSRGRTYEQYF.

V gene TRBV19 combines with J gene TRBJ1-2; possibly TRBD1 for D (5 bases). From germline, CDR1 is LNHDA and CDR2 SQIVND (reference sequence). V lost 4 bases to trimming and J lost 2 bases, with 17 bases between them. The CDR3 has 16 amino acids. The CDR3 DNA sequence: TGTGCCAGTAGTAGAACGTGGGGCAGGGCGAACTATGGCTACACCTTC. Its translation is CASSRTWGRANYGYTF.

The genes are TRBV7-2 and TRBJ2-3, with no clear D. The germline V gene encodes CDR1 SGHTA and CDR2 FQGNSA. The V end was cut by 3 bases, the J end by 0 bases, with 7 bases between. This CDR3 region has 14 residues. CDR3 sequence: CASSLVSSTDTQYF. CDR3 in DNA: TGTGCCAGCAGCTTGGTTAGCAGCACAGATACGCAGTATTTT. The complete variable domain, with remaining parts taken from reference TRBV7-2 and TRBJ2-3, reads GAGVSQSPSNKVTEKGKDVELRCDPISGHTALYWYRQSLGQGLEFLIYFQGNSAPDKSGLPSDRFSAERTGGSVSTLTIQRTQQEDSAVYLCASSLVSSTDTQYFGPGTRLTVL.

J is TRBJ2-2 and V is TRBV25-1, with a tentative D call TRBD2 (5 bases). The CDR3 sequence is 13 residues long. Germline CDR1 MGHDK, CDR2 SYGVNS. Trimming shortened V by 5 bases and J by 2 bases, and 6 bases separated the two germline ends. The CDR3 DNA sequence: TGTGCCAGCAGTCGGGGAAACACCGGGGAGCTGTTTTTT. This gives the protein CASSRGNTGELFF.

DNA of the CDR3: TGTGCCAGCTCACCCGGGACAGGGAGGAATGAAAAACTGTTTTTT. The encoded protein is CASSPGTGRNEKLFF. The chain employs TRBV18 and TRBJ1-4, with TRBD1 matching 9 bases. Germline V lookup: CDR1 KGHSH, CDR2 LQKENI. The CDR3 runs to 15 residues. V lost 3 bases to trimming and J lost 5 bases; unmatched junction nucleotides: 4.

The DNA for the CDR3 is TGTGCCAGCAGCCCCCGTGGAGGTACCGAGCAGTACTTC. It encodes CASSPRGGTEQYF. This sequence joins TRBV9 and TRBJ2-7; perhaps TRBD2 as D (5 bases). The CDR3 is made up of 13 amino acids. Germline values: CDR1 SGDLS, CDR2 YYNGEE. Deletions cut 4 bases from V and 6 bases from J, with 14 bases between.

The chain carries TRBV11-3 and TRBJ2-7; 10 bases fit TRBD2. The V gene end was trimmed by 5 bases and the J gene end by 3 bases; junction bases not matched to a gene: 10. The CDR3 is 16 amino acids. Germline V gene data show CDR1 as SGHNT and CDR2 as YENEEA. CDR3 coding DNA: TGTGCCAGCAGCGTGAAAAAGGGACTAGCGTTCTACGAGCAGTACTTC. Protein: CASSVKKGLAFYEQYF. The whole variable domain, filled in from reference TRBV11-3 and TRBJ2-7, reads EAGVVQSPRYKIIEKKQPVAFWCNPISGHNTLYWYLQNLGQGPELLIRYENEEAVDDSQLPKDRFSAERLKGVDSTLKIQPAELGDSAVYLCASSVKKGLAFYEQYFGPGTRLTVT.

The chain employs TRBV7-2 and TRBJ2-3; 9 nucleotides align to TRBD2. Germline CDR1 and CDR2: SGHTA and FQGNSA. This CDR3 has 15 amino acids. V gave up 3 bases and J gave up 4 bases; unmatched junction bases: 5. DNA of the CDR3: TGTGCCAGCAGCTTTAGCGGGAGCGAAGCAGATACGCAGTATTTT. This translates into CASSFSGSEADTQYF.

The rearrangement joins TRBV5-3 to TRBJ2-7, with TRBD2 as a possible D gene (7 bases). TRBV5-3 is an ORF, with its function uncertain. Between the trimmed V and J ends, which lost 3 bases and 11 bases, there was a span of 21 bases. The CDR3 totals 14 residues. The CDR3 bases are TGTGCCAGAAGCTCCCCCGGGGGGCCAGCCGGTGAGTACTTC. It translates to CARSSPGGPAGEYF.

This rearrangement joins TRBV2 to TRBJ1-1; 8 bases are shared with TRBD1. Germline CDR1 reads SNHLY; CDR2 reads FYNNEI. The J segment lost 0 bases and the V segment lost 6 bases, leaving 3 bases of the junction unmatched. The CDR3 has 14 amino acids. This chain's CDR3 is CASRHRGVNTEAFF. The CDR3 bases are TGTGCCAGCAGGCACAGGGGGGTGAACACTGAAGCTTTCTTT.

The CDR3 bases are TGTGCCAGCAGCTTTACAGGGATGTACCAAGAGACCCAGTACTTC. Protein product: CASSFTGMYQETQYF. V gene TRBV7-3 combines with J gene TRBJ2-5; perhaps TRBD1 as D (6 bases). CDR3 length: 15 amino acids. V lost 3 bases, J lost 0 bases, and 11 bases lay in between. Germline V lookup: CDR1 SGHTA, CDR2 FQGTGA.

The V gene is TRBV6-5, the J gene TRBJ1-5; 7 positions agree with TRBD1. The V segment lost 4 bases and the J segment 4 bases; nucleotides outside the gene matches: 1. The CDR3 runs 13 residues. Germline loops: CDR1 MNHEY, CDR2 SVGAGI. CDR3 bases: TGTGCCAGCAGTTTGACAGGGAATCAGCCCCAGCATTTT. Translation: CASSLTGNQPQHF.

In DNA form, the CDR3 reads TGCGCCAGCAGCCAAACAAGTTTGGATACGCAGTATTTT. It yields the protein CASSQTSLDTQYF. V gene TRBV5-1 combines with J gene TRBJ2-3; D not certain. The CDR3 sequence is 13 residues long. V lost 4 bases to trimming and J lost 6 bases, with 12 bases between them. Per the germline V gene, CDR1 is SGHRS and CDR2 is YFSETQ.

The chain joins TRBV7-3 to TRBJ2-7; the D gene is possibly TRBD2 (5 bases). V lost 4 bases and J lost 2, with 9 bases in between. The CDR3 runs to 13 residues. The germline V gene has CDR1 SGHTA and CDR2 FQGTGA. CDR3 DNA sequence: TGTGCCAGCAGCTGGGCGGGTACCTACGAGCAGTACTTC. Translation: CASSWAGTYEQYF.

The chain combines TRBV19 with TRBJ1-5; possibly TRBD1 for D (6 bases). The germline V gene has CDR1 LNHDA and CDR2 SQIVND (reference sequence). The CDR3 is 16 amino acids. Trimming left V 5 bases short and J 0 bases short, with 14 bases between. The CDR3, as DNA: TGTGCCAGTAGTGTCGACAGGAAGTATAGCAATCAGCCCCAGCATTTT. Protein: CASSVDRKYSNQPQHF.

The rearrangement links TRBV7-8 to TRBJ1-2, with 7 bases aligning to TRBD1. V shed 4 bases, J shed 4 bases, and the junction held 6 bases outside the gene matches. Germline values: CDR1 SGHVS, CDR2 FQNEAQ. The CDR3 spans 14 residues. CDR3 coding DNA: TGTGCCAGCAGCTCGCCGGGACAGAGCTATGGCTACACCTTC. This codes for CASSSPGQSYGYTF.

The DNA of the CDR3 is TGTGCCAGCAGCTTACTTCCTAGCGGGATGTCATACAATGAGCAGTTCTTC. It yields the protein CASSLLPSGMSYNEQFF. The chain is built from TRBV11-2 and TRBJ2-1; 9 nucleotides agree with TRBD2. Trimming cost V 2 bases and J 4 bases; bases outside gene matches: 9. The V gene's germline CDR1 is SGHAT and CDR2 FQNNGV. The CDR3 sequence is 17 residues long. The full variable domain, in which reference TRBV11-2 and TRBJ2-1 provide the parts outside the CDR3, is EAGVAQSPRYKIIEKRQSVAFWCNPISGHATLYWYQQILGQGPKLLIQFQNNGVVDDSQLPKDRFSAERLKGVDSTLKIQPAKLEDSAVYLCASSLLPSGMSYNEQFFGPGTRLTVL.

The chain is built from TRBV5-6 and TRBJ1-2; the D is unclear. V lost 2 bases, J lost 0 bases, and 11 bases lay in between. The CDR3 covers 15 residues. Germline V gene data show CDR1 as SGHDT and CDR2 as YYEEEE. The CDR3 sequence is CASSFQEIANYGYTF. In nucleotides, the CDR3 is TGTGCCAGCAGCTTTCAGGAAATTGCTAACTATGGCTACACCTTC.

The chain uses TRBV7-2 and TRBJ2-1; TRBD2 matches at 8 bases. V lost 5 bases and J lost 4; bases outside the gene matches: 7. In germline, CDR1 is SGHTA, CDR2 FQGNSA. The CDR3 has 15 amino acids. CDR3 sequence: CASSASGTSYNEQFF. The DNA of the CDR3 is TGTGCCAGCAGCGCATCCGGGACTAGTTACAATGAGCAGTTCTTC.

The chain links TRBV28 to TRBJ1-5; D might be TRBD1 (5 bases). Trimming removed 3 bases at V and 3 bases at J, with 9 bases between. CDR1 is MDHEN and CDR2 is SYDVKM in the germline V gene. The CDR3 extends over 14 amino acids. CDR3 region: CASSFAGINQPQHF. CDR3 coding DNA: TGTGCCAGCAGTTTTGCAGGGATCAATCAGCCCCAGCATTTT.